This T cell receptor (beta chain) was recorded in a study of blood T cell repertoires in COVID-19. Study summary: From the United States, Italy and Spain came samples of acute and convalescent COVID-19.

TCRdb's copy holds only in-frame clones and misses some; the assay was immunoSEQ multiplex PCR. The table lists 75,000 to 95,000 clones, approximately 80% of them singletons. This CDR3 has 18 amino acids. The germline V gene has CDR1 KGHSH and CDR2 LQKENI. Trimming cost V 3 bases and J 4 bases; bases outside gene matches: 11. The sequence was obtained from a woman in her thirties or forties with active or convalescent COVID-19. The sequencing sample was made of peripheral blood. The V and J genes are TRBV18 and TRBJ2-6, with 8 nucleotides matching TRBD1. The CDR3 here is CASSPRSGGAVGANVLTF. In DNA, the CDR3 is TGTGCCAGCTCACCGAGGTCAGGGGGCGCGGTAGGGGCCAACGTCCTGACTTTC.